Listed here are 25 T cell receptor beta chains from one sample, sequenced in a study of technical replicates of blood from a handful of donors. Libraries were prepared by immunoSEQ multiplex PCR; TCRdb keeps only in-frame clonotypes and omits some of them. Of 60,000 to 90,000 clones detected, roughly 92% appear once; the ten largest clones hold roughly 0.36%. Sequences were obtained from T cells isolated from PBMCs. The source is a human donor in good health.

This sequence joins TRBV29-1 and TRBJ2-5; the match to TRBD2 covers 12 bases. Germline lookup yields CDR1 SQVTM and CDR2 ANQGSEA. The CDR3 is 13 amino acids. V lost 7 bases and J lost 4; bases outside the gene matches: 4. CDR3 sequence reads: CSGGLAGIETQYF. Written as DNA, the CDR3 is TGCAGCGGCGGACTAGCGGGAATAGAGACCCAGTACTTC. The full variable domain, in which reference TRBV29-1 and TRBJ2-5 provide the parts outside the CDR3, is SAVISQKPSRDICQRGTSLTIQCQVDSQVTMMFWYRQQPGQSLTLIATANQGSEATYESGFVIDKFPISRPNLTFSTLTVSNMSPEDSSIYLCSGGLAGIETQYFGPGTRLLVL.

The genes are TRBV19 and TRBJ1-5; unclear D gene. Germline lookup yields CDR1 LNHDA and CDR2 SQIVND (reference sequence). The CDR3 runs to 14 residues. V was cut by 5 bases and J by 4 bases, with 12 bases left in between. This CDR3 reads CASSSTRVNQPQHF. In DNA form, the CDR3 reads TGTGCCAGTAGTTCTACGAGGGTAAATCAGCCCCAGCATTTT.

V usage is TRBV5-5 and J usage is TRBJ2-7; no reliable D call. CDR1 SGHKS and CDR2 YYEKEE come from the germline V gene (reference sequence). V lost 0 bases to trimming and J lost 1 base, with 5 bases between them. This CDR3 spans 13 amino acids. CDR3 in DNA: TGTGCCAGCAGCTTGGAATCTTCCTACGAGCAGTACTTC. Its protein is CASSLESSYEQYF. The variable domain in full, completed from reference TRBV5-5 and TRBJ2-7, reads DAGVTQSPTHLIKTRGQQVTLRCSPISGHKSVSWYQQVLGQGPQFIFQYYEKEERGRGNFPDRFSARQFPNYSSELNVNALLLGDSALYLCASSLESSYEQYFGPGTRLTVT.

The chain joins TRBV9 to TRBJ1-4; 12 nucleotides align to TRBD1. The CDR3 is made up of 15 amino acids. The germline V gene has CDR1 SGDLS and CDR2 YYNGEE. J gave up 6 bases and V 2 bases, and 2 bases lay outside the gene matches. This chain's CDR3 is CASSVGQGAHEKLFF. The CDR3 DNA follows: TGTGCCAGCAGCGTGGGACAGGGGGCGCATGAAAAACTGTTTTTT.

This chain uses TRBV6-6 with TRBJ1-2; no reliable D call. Germline assignment: CDR1 MNHNY and CDR2 SVGAGI (reference sequence). The V and J ends lost 0 bases and 4 bases respectively, with 12 bases between them. The CDR3 is 15 residues long. CDR3 coding DNA: TGTGCCAGCAGTTACTCGTTCGAGGGTAGCTATGGCTACACCTTC. This sequence encodes CASSYSFEGSYGYTF.

This clone was counted a single time. The chain is built from TRBV7-9 and TRBJ2-7, with D possibly being TRBD2 (5 bases). CDR3 size: 13 residues. Germline V gene data show CDR1 as SEHNR and CDR2 as FQNEAQ (reference sequence). Trimming removed 1 base from V and 7 bases from J, with 11 bases in between. The CDR3 nucleotides are TGTGCCAGCAGCTTAGGCCGGGAAAGAGAGCAGTACTTC. This translates into CASSLGREREQYF.

A word on this clone: An end of the junction does not agree with germline; a read error may underlie this. The chain employs TRBV4-3 and TRBJ2-5; TRBD1 agrees at 7 bases. Germline V lookup: CDR1 LGHNA, CDR2 YSLEER. CDR3 length: 17 amino acids. The CDR3 sequence: CASSQTLDRRYQETQYF. The CDR3 DNA reads TGCGCCAGCAGCCAAACGCTGGACAGGCGTTACCAGGAGACCCAGTACTTC.

This clone appeared a single time. The chain combines TRBV28 with TRBJ1-2; 8 nucleotides line up with TRBD1. Germline CDR1 is MDHEN and CDR2 is SYDVKM. With V trimmed by 5 bases and J by 5 bases, 4 bases remained unmatched. This CDR3 has 13 residues. The CDR3 loop is CASSLRTGYGYTF. In nucleotides, the CDR3 is TGTGCCAGCAGTCTAAGGACAGGGTATGGCTACACCTTC.

V gene TRBV12-5 combines with J gene TRBJ1-1; D unresolved. V shed 4 bases and J shed 1 base, with 10 bases lying between them. CDR1 and CDR2 from the germline V gene are LGHNT and FRNRAP. The CDR3 runs 14 residues. For the CDR3, the DNA is TGTGCTAGTGGTTCAGGACTGACGAACACTGAAGCTTTCTTT. Its protein product is CASGSGLTNTEAFF.

The gene calls are TRBV30 and TRBJ2-1; D is possibly TRBD1 (5 bases). This CDR3 comprises 14 residues. The ends were cut back, 4 bases at V and 5 bases at J, with 15 bases in the middle. The germline gives CDR1 GTSNPN, CDR2 SVGIG (reference sequence). The CDR3 DNA reads TGTGCCTGGATTAACGCCAGGGTAGACAATGAGCAGTTCTTC. Amino acids: CAWINARVDNEQFF.

This clone was detected once. This rearrangement joins TRBV15 to TRBJ1-4; TRBD1 aligns across 7 bases. V was clipped by 5 bases and J by 8 bases; unmatched bases: 11. The germline V gene has CDR1 LNHNV and CDR2 YYDKDF (reference sequence). The CDR3 loop spans 15 amino acids. The CDR3 DNA follows: TGTGCCACCAGCGGACCACAGGGGCTTGAAGAAAAACTGTTTTTT. Its translation is CATSGPQGLEEKLFF.

This sequence joins TRBV19 and TRBJ1-1; D is unresolved. The germline gives CDR1 LNHDA, CDR2 SQIVND (reference sequence). The CDR3 spans 20 residues. V was pared by 1 base and J by 3 bases, with 27 bases between. The CDR3 DNA is TGTGCCAGTAGTATAGTCGTACTATCCCGATATACGCCCACGGACACTGAAGCTTTCTTT. This translates into CASSIVVLSRYTPTDTEAFF.

This chain uses TRBV9 with TRBJ2-7; 9 nucleotides align to TRBD1. Unmatched junction bases numbered 6, after V lost 0 bases and J lost 5 bases. The CDR3 is 15 amino acids. The V gene's germline CDR1 is SGDLS and CDR2 YYNGEE. The CDR3 reads CASSVGDREFHEQYF. In DNA, the CDR3 is TGTGCCAGCAGCGTAGGGGACAGGGAATTCCACGAGCAGTACTTC.

This clone has just one count. The CDR3 DNA follows: TGTGCCAGCAGGGACTACTACGAGCAGTACTTC. Amino acid sequence: CASRDYYEQYF. V is TRBV6-5 and J is TRBJ2-7, with a tentative D call TRBD2 (6 bases). The V gene lost 6 bases and the J gene lost 3 bases, with 6 bases spanning the gap. There are 11 residues in the CDR3. Per the germline V gene, CDR1 is MNHEY and CDR2 is SVGAGI.

In this sample, this clone turned up once. The chain recombines TRBV21-1 with TRBJ2-7; TRBD1, the table's D call, lacks a check against the DNA. TRBV21-1 is classified as a pseudogene. The CDR3 has 13 residues. CDR3 nucleotide sequence: TGTGCCAGCAGCAAAGGGGACAGCTACGAGCAGTACTTC. Translating gives CASSKGDSYEQYF.

V gene TRBV11-3 combines with J gene TRBJ2-1, with D maybe TRBD2 (6 bases). V was trimmed by 5 bases and J by 2 bases, leaving 7 bases between them. Germline V gene data show CDR1 as SGHNT and CDR2 as YENEEA. CDR3 length: 13 residues. This CDR3 reads CASSAGPYNEQFF. The CDR3 DNA reads TGTGCCAGCAGCGCGGGACCCTACAATGAGCAGTTCTTC.

The chain links TRBV5-1 to TRBJ2-5; 10 bases match TRBD1. The CDR3 is 15 residues long. V gave up 5 bases and J gave up 4 bases; unmatched junction bases: 8. Germline loops: CDR1 SGHRS, CDR2 YFSETQ. CDR3 region: CASRQGTGAGETQYF. CDR3 nucleotides: TGCGCCAGCAGGCAGGGGACAGGGGCCGGAGAGACCCAGTACTTC.

V gene TRBV5-1 combines with J gene TRBJ2-7; 9 bases are shared with TRBD2. From germline, CDR1 is SGHRS and CDR2 YFSETQ. This CDR3 contains 14 residues. V shed 0 bases, J shed 4 bases, and the junction held 2 bases outside the gene matches. DNA for the CDR3: TGCGCCAGCAGCTTGGTTGCGGGAGGGTACGAGCAGTACTTC. As protein: CASSLVAGGYEQYF. Variable domain in full (rest from reference TRBV5-1 and TRBJ2-7): KAGVTQTPRYLIKTRGQQVTLSCSPISGHRSVSWYQQTPGQGLQFLFEYFSETQRNKGNFPGRFSGRQFSNSRSEMNVSTLELGDSALYLCASSLVAGGYEQYFGPGTRLTVT.

The CDR3 region has the DNA TGCGCCAGCAGCCCCACTAGCGGGAGGGCCGATGAGCAGTTCTTC. Its protein is CASSPTSGRADEQFF. The chain is built from TRBV5-1 and TRBJ2-1; 13 bases are shared with TRBD2. The CDR3 covers 15 residues. From germline, CDR1 is SGHRS and CDR2 YFSETQ. V shed 4 bases and J 8 bases; nucleotides not matched to a gene: 6.

This clone showed up just once. The rearrangement joins TRBV30 to TRBJ2-2; possible D gene TRBD1, 6 bases. The ends were cut back, 5 bases at V and 2 bases at J, with 12 bases in the middle. In germline, CDR1 is GTSNPN, CDR2 SVGIG (reference sequence). The CDR3 length is 14 residues. The CDR3 sequence is CAWDEGVNTGELFF. The DNA for the CDR3 is TGTGCCTGGGACGAGGGGGTTAACACCGGGGAGCTGTTTTTT.

The J gene is TRBJ2-5, the V gene TRBV6-5; maybe TRBD2 (5 bases). The DNA matches TRBJ2-7 better at its end, which makes the J call doubtful. The CDR3 extends over 14 amino acids. Germline V CDR1 and CDR2: MNHEY, SVGAGI. The CDR3 coding sequence is TGTGCCAGCAGTTATTTCGGGGTTCCCTACGAGCAGTACTTC. Translation gives CASSYFGVPYEQYF.

The chain recombines TRBV10-3 with TRBJ1-5; possible D gene TRBD1, 5 bases. Trimming removed 4 bases at V and 10 bases at J, with 17 bases between. The CDR3 covers 14 residues. Per germline, CDR1 ENHRY and CDR2 SYGVKD. Here the CDR3 reads CAISVRGGYEPQHF. For the CDR3, the DNA is TGTGCCATCAGTGTAAGGGGTGGGTATGAACCCCAGCATTTT.

The rearrangement uses TRBV5-4 and TRBJ1-2; perhaps TRBD1 as D (5 bases). CDR1 is SGHNT, CDR2 YYREEE, per germline (reference sequence). V was pared by 0 bases and J by 2 bases, with 14 bases between. CDR3 length equals 16 residues. In DNA, the CDR3 is TGTGCCAGCAGCTTGGCCCCGGACATACGCAACTATGGCTACACCTTC. Translated, it gives CASSLAPDIRNYGYTF. The variable domain in full, completed from reference TRBV5-4 and TRBJ1-2, reads ETGVTQSPTHLIKTRGQQVTLRCSSQSGHNTVSWYQQALGQGPQFIFQYYREEENGRGNFPPRFSGLQFPNYSSELNVNALELDDSALYLCASSLAPDIRNYGYTFGSGTRLTVV.

The V gene is TRBV15, the J gene TRBJ1-1; D is unresolved. This CDR3 region has 13 residues. The V gene lost 8 bases and the J gene lost 9 bases, with 19 bases spanning the gap. Germline V gene lookup returns CDR1 LNHNV and CDR2 YYDKDF (reference sequence). The CDR3 spells CATSWAGESKAFF. Here the CDR3 DNA reads TGTGCCACCTCTTGGGCTGGTGAGTCGAAAGCTTTCTTT.

The V and J genes are TRBV15 and TRBJ1-2, with a weak D call TRBD1 (5 bases). CDR3 length: 14 residues. CDR1 LNHNV and CDR2 YYDKDF come from the germline V gene (reference sequence). Between the trimmed V and J ends, which lost 1 base and 5 bases, there was a span of 11 bases. CDR3 DNA sequence: TGTGCCACCAGCAGAGGGGCAGGGCATTATGGCTACACCTTC. Protein: CATSRGAGHYGYTF.